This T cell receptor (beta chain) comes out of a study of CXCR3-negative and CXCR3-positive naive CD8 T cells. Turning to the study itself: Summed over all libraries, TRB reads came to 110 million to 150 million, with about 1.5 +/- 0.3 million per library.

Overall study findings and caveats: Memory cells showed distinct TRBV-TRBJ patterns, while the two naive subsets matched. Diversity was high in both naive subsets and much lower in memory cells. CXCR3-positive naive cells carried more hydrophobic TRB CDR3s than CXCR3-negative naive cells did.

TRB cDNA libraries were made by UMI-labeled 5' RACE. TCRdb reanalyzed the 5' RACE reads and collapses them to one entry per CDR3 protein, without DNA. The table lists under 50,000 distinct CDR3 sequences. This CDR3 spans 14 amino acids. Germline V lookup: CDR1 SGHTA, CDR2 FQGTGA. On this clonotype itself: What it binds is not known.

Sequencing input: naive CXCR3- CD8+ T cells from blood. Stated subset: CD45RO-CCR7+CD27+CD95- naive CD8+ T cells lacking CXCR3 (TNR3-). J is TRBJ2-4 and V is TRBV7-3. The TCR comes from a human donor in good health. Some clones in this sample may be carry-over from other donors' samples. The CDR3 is CASSLDGTGDIQYF.